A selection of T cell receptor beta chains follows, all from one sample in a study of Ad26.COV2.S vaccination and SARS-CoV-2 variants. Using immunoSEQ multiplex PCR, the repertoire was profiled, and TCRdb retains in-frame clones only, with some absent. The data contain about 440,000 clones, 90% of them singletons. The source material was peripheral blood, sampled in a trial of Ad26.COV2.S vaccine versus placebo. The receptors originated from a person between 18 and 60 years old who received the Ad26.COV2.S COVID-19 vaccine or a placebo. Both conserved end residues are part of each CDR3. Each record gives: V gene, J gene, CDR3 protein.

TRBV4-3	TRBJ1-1	CASSRQLNDEAFF
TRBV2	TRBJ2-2	CASSAGGAGRTGELFF
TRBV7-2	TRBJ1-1	CASSVDPSAEAFF
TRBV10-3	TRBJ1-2	CAISESRGDYGYTF
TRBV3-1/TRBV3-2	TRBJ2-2	CASSHPRGTSHTGELFF
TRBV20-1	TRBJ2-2	CSASKAGEDAGELFF
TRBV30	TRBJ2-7	CAWSVRGEGYEQYF
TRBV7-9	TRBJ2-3	CASSARQGIARDTQYF
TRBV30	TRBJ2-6	CAWAKGGAAGANVLTF
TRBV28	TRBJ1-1	CASSLGIEAEAFF
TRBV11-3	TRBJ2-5	CASSSGTYQETQYF
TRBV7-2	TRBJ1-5	CASSLGAGPQHF
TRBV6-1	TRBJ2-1	CASSDEGLSYNEQFF
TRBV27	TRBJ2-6	CASTHLIGRAGGANVLTF
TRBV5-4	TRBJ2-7	CASSLGGSGDYEQYF
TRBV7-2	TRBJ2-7	CASSPLHRDRGHEQYF
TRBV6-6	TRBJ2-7	CASSYSNRKSEEQYF
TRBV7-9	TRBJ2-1	CASSLRADNEQFF
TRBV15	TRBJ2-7	CATSRDSPAPGQRTYEQYF
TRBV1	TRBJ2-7	CTSSQENECKRGGYEQYF